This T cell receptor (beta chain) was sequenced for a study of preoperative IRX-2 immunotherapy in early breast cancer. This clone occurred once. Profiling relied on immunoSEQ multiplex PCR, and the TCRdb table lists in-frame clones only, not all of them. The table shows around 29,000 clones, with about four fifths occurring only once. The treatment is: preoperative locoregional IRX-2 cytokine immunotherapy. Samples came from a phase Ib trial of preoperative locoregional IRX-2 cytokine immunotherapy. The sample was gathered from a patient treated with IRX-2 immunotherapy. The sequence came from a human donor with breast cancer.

The CDR3 nucleotides read TGTGCCACCAGCAGAGATTCGATAGGGCGGGAGGGGCTTGAGACCCAGTACTTC. Translated: CATSRDSIGREGLETQYF. The rearrangement uses TRBV15 and TRBJ2-5, with TRBD2 matching 9 bases. The ends lost 0 bases at V and 5 bases at J; junction bases unmatched: 13. The CDR3 has 18 residues. Germline CDR1 LNHNV, CDR2 YYDKDF (reference sequence).